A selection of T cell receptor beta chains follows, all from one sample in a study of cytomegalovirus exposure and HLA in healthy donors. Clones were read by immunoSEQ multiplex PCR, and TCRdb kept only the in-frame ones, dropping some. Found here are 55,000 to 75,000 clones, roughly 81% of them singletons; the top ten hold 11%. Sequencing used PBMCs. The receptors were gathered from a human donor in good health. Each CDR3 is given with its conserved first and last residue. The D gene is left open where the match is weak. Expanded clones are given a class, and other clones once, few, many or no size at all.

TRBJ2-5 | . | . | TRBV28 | TGTGCCAGCAGTTTAGAGTACCAAGAGACCCAGTACTTC | CASSLEYQETQYF
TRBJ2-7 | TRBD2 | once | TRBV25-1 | TGTGCCAGCAGTGGTTCCGGGACTAGCTACGAGCAGTACTTC | CASSGSGTSYEQYF
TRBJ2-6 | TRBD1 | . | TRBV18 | TGTGCCAGCTCACCAGGGACAGGGGGCTCTGGGGCCAACGTCCTGACTTTC | CASSPGTGGSGANVLTF
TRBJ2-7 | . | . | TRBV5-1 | TGCGCCAGCAGCTTCAATTACGAGCAGTACTTC | CASSFNYEQYF
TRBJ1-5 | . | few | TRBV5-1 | TGCGCCAGCAGCCCGGGGTGGGAAAGCAATCAGCCCCAGCATTTT | CASSPGWESNQPQHF
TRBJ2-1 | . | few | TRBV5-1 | TGCGCCAGCAGCTTGGAGGGGCTGTACAATGAGCAGTTCTTC | CASSLEGLYNEQFF
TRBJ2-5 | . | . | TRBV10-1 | TGCGCCAGCAGTGGGTCGGGTACGGGAGAAGAGACCCAGTACTTC | CASSGSGTGEETQYF
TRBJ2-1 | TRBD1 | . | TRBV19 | TGTGCCAGTAGTGAAAAACCAAGGGGGCTCGACAATGAGCAGTTCTTC | CASSEKPRGLDNEQFF
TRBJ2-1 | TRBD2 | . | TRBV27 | TGTGCCAGCAGGCCCGGGACTAGCGGCAACAATGAGCAGTTCTTC | CASRPGTSGNNEQFF
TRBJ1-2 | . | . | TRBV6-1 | TGTGCCAGCAGTGAAGCGAGGCAGCTAAACTATGGCTACACCTTC | CASSEARQLNYGYTF
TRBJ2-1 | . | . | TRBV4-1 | TGCGCCAGCAGCCAACAGGGTTACAATGAGCAGTTCTTC | CASSQQGYNEQFF
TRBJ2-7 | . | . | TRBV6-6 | TGTGCCAGCAGTTACTCGACTGGGGGCTATAACTACGAGCAGTACTTC | CASSYSTGGYNYEQYF
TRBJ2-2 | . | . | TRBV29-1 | TGCAGCGTTGCTCCCAGGCCAAACACCGGGGAGCTGTTTTTT | CSVAPRPNTGELFF
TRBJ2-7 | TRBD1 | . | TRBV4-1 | TGCGCCAGCAGCCACGCTAACAGGGGCGAGTCCTACGAGCAGTACTTC | CASSHANRGESYEQYF
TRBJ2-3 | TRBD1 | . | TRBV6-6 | TGTGCCAGCAGTTTTGACAGGGTAGGGACGCAGTATTTT | CASSFDRVGTQYF
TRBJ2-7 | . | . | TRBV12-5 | TGTGCTAGTGGTCTGACTCGAGAGCAGTACTTC | CASGLTREQYF
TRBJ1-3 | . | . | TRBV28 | TGTGCCAGCACCCCGACAGGAGGACCTTTCTCTGGAAACACCATATATTTT | CASTPTGGPFSGNTIYF